These 8 T cell receptor beta chains originate from one sample sequenced in a study of T cell changes during pregnancy in multiple sclerosis. Data came from immunoSEQ multiplex PCR; TCRdb stores just in-frame clones and leaves some out. The data hold some 80,000 clones, with about 90% observed a single time. The sequences come from peripheral blood, collected before pregnancy. These receptors were obtained from a female donor with multiple sclerosis, enrolled in a pregnancy study.

The chain has TRBV27 and TRBJ2-7, with 8 bases matching TRBD1. Trimming removed 6 bases from V and 7 bases from J; junction bases left unmatched: 11. CDR3 length equals 14 residues. The germline V gene has CDR1 MNHEY and CDR2 SMNVEV (reference sequence). This CDR3 is CASRDRETFPEQYF. In DNA form, the CDR3 reads TGTGCCAGCAGGGACAGGGAGACTTTCCCTGAGCAGTACTTC.

The chain recombines TRBV6-1 with TRBJ2-7; 8 positions agree with TRBD1. With V trimmed by 5 bases and J by 5 bases, 2 bases remained unmatched. CDR1 and CDR2 from the germline V gene are MNHNS and SASEGT. CDR3 length equals 12 residues. The CDR3 loop reads CASSKDRDEQYF. CDR3 coding DNA: TGTGCCAGCAGTAAGGACAGGGACGAGCAGTACTTC.

Only a few counts were recorded for this clone. This sequence joins TRBV5-1 and TRBJ1-6; TRBD1 agrees at 7 bases. CDR3 length: 14 residues. With 4 bases clipped from V and 8 bases from J, the junction kept 6 bases outside the gene matches. Germline V CDR1 and CDR2: SGHRS, YFSETQ. CDR3 loop: CASSPGQAYSPLHF. CDR3 in DNA: TGCGCCAGCAGCCCTGGACAGGCCTATTCACCCCTCCACTTT. Variable domain in full (rest from reference TRBV5-1 and TRBJ1-6): KAGVTQTPRYLIKTRGQQVTLSCSPISGHRSVSWYQQTPGQGLQFLFEYFSETQRNKGNFPGRFSGRQFSNSRSEMNVSTLELGDSALYLCASSPGQAYSPLHFGNGTRLTVT.

The chain employs TRBV7-9 and TRBJ2-2, with TRBD1 matching 10 bases. The V and J ends lost 5 bases and 5 bases, in that order; junction bases with no gene match: 8. This CDR3 region has 16 residues. CDR1 SEHNR and CDR2 FQNEAQ come from the germline V gene (reference sequence). In DNA, the CDR3 is TGTGCCAGCAGCGGGGACAGGGGTTTCTCTACCGGGGAGCTGTTTTTT. Its translation is CASSGDRGFSTGELFF.

The chain employs TRBV6-5 and TRBJ2-1, with D perhaps TRBD2 (6 bases). This CDR3 has 14 residues. Trimming removed 7 bases from V and 7 bases from J, with 17 bases in between. The germline V gene encodes CDR1 MNHEY and CDR2 SVGAGI. CDR3 in amino acids: CASKKTGVWNEQFF. The CDR3, as DNA: TGTGCCAGCAAAAAGACGGGGGTTTGGAATGAGCAGTTCTTC.

This clone was detected only once. The V and J genes are TRBV21-1 and TRBJ2-7; the listed D gene, TRBD1, was not tested against the DNA. TRBV21-1 is annotated as a pseudogene. The CDR3 is 15 residues long. The CDR3 protein is CASSNDRDLPYEQYF. The CDR3 nucleotides are TGTGCCAGCAGCAACGACAGGGATCTTCCCTACGAGCAGTACTTC.

This clone was recorded once. CDR3 loop: CASSWTVERGVQETQYF. The CDR3 DNA follows: TGTGCCAGCAGCTGGACGGTGGAGCGGGGGGTCCAAGAGACCCAGTACTTC. The chain has TRBV7-8 and TRBJ2-5; 9 bases map to TRBD2. This CDR3 has 17 amino acids. CDR1 is SGHVS, CDR2 FQNEAQ, per germline. Trimming cost V 4 bases and J 1 base; bases outside gene matches: 10.

This chain connects TRBV6-6 to TRBJ2-7; TRBD2 might be the D (6 bases). There are 14 residues in the CDR3. V was shortened by 2 bases and J by 6 bases, with 14 bases between the two germline ends. Per germline, CDR1 MNHNY and CDR2 SVGAGI (reference sequence). The CDR3 coding sequence is TGTGCCAGCAGTTACGGCGCGGGACCCCGCGAGCAGTACTTC. The encoded protein is CASSYGAGPREQYF.